The source of this T cell receptor (beta chain) is a study of PD-1 blockade in classical Hodgkin lymphoma. Study-level background: Nivolumab 3 mg/kg was given intravenously every 2 weeks.

Study-level points and caveats: The study reported lower baseline TCR diversity in newly diagnosed patients than in healthy donors. By C4D1 there was a significant rise in CD4+ TCR diversity but not in CD8+ TCR diversity.

The table lists this clone with a few counts. Its antigen is as yet unknown. This table comes from immunoSEQ multiplex PCR, and its TCRdb copy is limited to in-frame clones, with some not included. Of fewer than 45,000 clones detected, approximately 90% appear once; the ten largest clones hold about 6%. Patients all relapsed after autologous stem cell transplantation, and there was variation in brentuximab vedotin exposure. Trimming left V 5 bases short and J 5 bases short, with 9 bases between. Germline V gene sequence: CDR1 MNHEY, CDR2 SMNVEV (reference sequence). This CDR3 region has 12 residues. This chain joins TRBV27 and TRBJ1-2; D is ambiguous. The TCR was taken from a human donor with classical Hodgkin lymphoma. Here the sequenced sample was peripheral blood mononuclear cells (PBMCs), taken before the second cycle of nivolumab. The CDR3 sequence: CASSGGSYGYTF. The CDR3 DNA sequence: TGTGCCAGCAGTGGAGGATCTTATGGCTACACCTTC.